The 24 T cell receptor beta chains presented below share a single source sample, sequenced in a study of identical twins. TCRdb ran MiXCR on the 5' RACE reads and lists one entry per CDR3 protein. The repertoire holds 200,000 to 300,000 distinct CDR3 sequences, roughly 7% seen once, with 3.6% in the top ten. These data also formed part of another study, on yellow fever vaccine responses in identical twins.

The sample taken for sequencing was memory (CD45RO+) T cells sorted from blood. These receptors all come from a woman aged 18-30 years in good health.

This clonotype was recorded at least ten times. The chain links TRBV10-3 to TRBJ2-1; tentatively, D is TRBD1 (6 bases). Germline loops: CDR1 ENHRY, CDR2 SYGVKD. V dropped 9 bases and J dropped 7 bases, with 13 bases sitting between them. This CDR3 contains 12 residues. CDR3 nucleotide sequence: TGTGCCATTGGCCCCAGGGGAAATGAGCAGTTCTTC. It encodes CAIGPRGNEQFF.

This clonotype occurred many times. The genes are TRBV20-1 and TRBJ2-3; TRBD2 might be the D (5 bases). The V end lost 4 bases, the J end lost 0 bases, and 20 bases lay between the germline ends. This CDR3 region has 17 residues. CDR1 and CDR2 from the germline V gene are DFQATT and SNEGSKA (reference sequence). The CDR3 sequence: CSATPSEVLGSTDTQYF. CDR3 in DNA: TGCAGTGCTACCCCCTCGGAGGTGTTAGGTAGCACAGATACGCAGTATTTT.

The chain uses TRBV6-1 and TRBJ2-2, with 8 positions matching TRBD1. CDR1 is MNHNS, CDR2 SASEGT, per germline. Losses at the gene ends were 6 bases for V and 4 bases for J; bases not matched to a gene: 1. The CDR3 has 13 residues. The CDR3 nucleotides are TGTGCCAGCAGGACAGGGGCCACCGGGGAGCTGTTTTTT. Protein: CASRTGATGELFF.

Ten or more counts support this clonotype. The J gene is TRBJ1-5, the V gene TRBV11-2; D is undetermined. Trimming pared 2 bases from V and 6 bases from J, leaving 8 bases between. The CDR3 runs 13 residues. From germline, CDR1 is SGHAT and CDR2 FQNNGV. Here the CDR3 DNA reads TGTGCCAGCAGCTTACATCGGGCTCAGCCCCAGCATTTT. It translates to CASSLHRAQPQHF.

This clonotype was detected only a few times. The genes are TRBV12-3 or TRBV12-4 and TRBJ1-1, with D unclear. With 2 bases removed from V and 12 bases from J, the gap between germline ends came to 19 bases. The CDR3 extends over 14 amino acids. This chain's CDR3 is CASSLTLGRGTTFF. The CDR3 bases are TGTGCCAGCAGTTTAACGTTGGGTCGGGGTACAACTTTCTTT.

This clonotype was seen a few times. The chain has TRBV2 and TRBJ2-1; D remains unclear. CDR3 length equals 13 residues. The V end lost 2 bases, the J end lost 5 bases, and 7 bases lay between the germline ends. Germline V gives CDR1 SNHLY, CDR2 FYNNEI. This CDR3 reads CASSERPNNEQFF. CDR3 nucleotides: TGTGCCAGCAGTGAAAGGCCCAACAATGAGCAGTTCTTC. Variable domain in full (rest from reference TRBV2 and TRBJ2-1): EPEVTQTPSHQVTQMGQEVILRCVPISNHLYFYWYRQILGQKVEFLVSFYNNEISEKSEIFDDQFSVERPDGSNFTLKIRSTKLEDSAMYFCASSERPNNEQFFGPGTRLTVL.

The chain recombines TRBV4-1 with TRBJ2-5; tentatively, D is TRBD1 (6 bases). The germline V gene encodes CDR1 MGHRA and CDR2 YSYEKL. The ends were cut back, 0 bases at V and 1 base at J, with 15 bases in the middle. CDR3 length: 17 amino acids. The CDR3 sequence: CASSQDAGQNPQETQYF. The CDR3 DNA sequence: TGCGCCAGCAGCCAAGATGCAGGACAGAACCCCCAAGAGACCCAGTACTTC.

This clonotype was recorded a few times. This chain connects TRBV4-2 to TRBJ2-1, with 11 bases matching TRBD2. Germline values: CDR1 LGHNA, CDR2 YNFKEQ. The CDR3 has 18 residues. J lost 7 bases, V lost 0 bases, and 11 bases had no gene match. The CDR3 nucleotides are TGTGCCAGCAGCCAAGATCTACCTAGCGGGGGGCCAAGGAATGAGCAGTTCTTC. Translated, it gives CASSQDLPSGGPRNEQFF.

The chain is built from TRBV2 and TRBJ1-4, with a possible D match to TRBD1 (5 bases). Trimming took off 3 bases at V and 8 bases at J, with 10 bases between the two ends. The CDR3 length is 13 residues. CDR1 and CDR2 from the germline V gene are SNHLY and FYNNEI. CDR3 sequence (DNA): TGTGCCAGCAGTGAGGCTGGACACGAAAAACTGTTTTTT. As protein: CASSEAGHEKLFF. The complete variable domain, with remaining parts taken from reference TRBV2 and TRBJ1-4, reads EPEVTQTPSHQVTQMGQEVILRCVPISNHLYFYWYRQILGQKVEFLVSFYNNEISEKSEIFDDQFSVERPDGSNFTLKIRSTKLEDSAMYFCASSEAGHEKLFFGSGTQLSVL.

This clonotype turned up a few times. The chain carries TRBV5-6 and TRBJ2-7; D gene uncertain. The V end lost 0 bases, the J end lost 2 bases, and 12 bases lay between the germline ends. There are 15 residues in the CDR3. Germline CDR1 SGHDT, CDR2 YYEEEE. The chain's CDR3 is CASSLGGKGTYEQYF. DNA of the CDR3: TGTGCCAGCAGCTTGGGTGGGAAGGGAACCTACGAGCAGTACTTC.

The chain uses TRBV6-5 and TRBJ2-6; possibly TRBD2 for D (7 bases). V gave up 3 bases and J gave up 2 bases, with 11 bases separating them. The germline gives CDR1 MNHEY, CDR2 SVGAGI. CDR3 size: 16 residues. In nucleotides, the CDR3 is TGTGCCAGCAGTTATAGGGGGGGAGCTGGGGCCAACGTCCTGACTTTC. This sequence encodes CASSYRGGAGANVLTF.

V gene TRBV7-2 combines with J gene TRBJ1-6; D is possibly TRBD1 (5 bases). This CDR3 contains 14 residues. The V and J ends lost 1 base and 7 bases respectively, with 8 bases between them. Per germline, CDR1 SGHTA and CDR2 FQGNSA. The CDR3 region is CASSLEGYNSPLHF. The CDR3 DNA is TGTGCCAGCAGCTTAGAGGGGTACAATTCACCCCTCCACTTT.

This clonotype was counted at least ten times. The chain couples TRBV12-3 or TRBV12-4 to TRBJ1-4, with D perhaps matching TRBD1 (6 bases). This CDR3 has 14 residues. V was clipped by 5 bases and J by 11 bases, with 18 bases between them. The CDR3 region has the DNA TGTGCCAGCAGTGAACAGGGAGGCGTTGGGAAACTGTTTTTT. It encodes CASSEQGGVGKLFF.

This clonotype was recorded at least ten times. The chain combines TRBV4-1 with TRBJ2-5; 8 bases are shared with TRBD2. Germline CDR1 is MGHRA and CDR2 is YSYEKL. The CDR3 covers 17 residues. V shed 1 base, J shed 2 bases, and the junction held 9 bases outside the gene matches. The CDR3 region is CASSQATSTSGQETQYF. The CDR3 region has the DNA TGCGCCAGCAGCCAAGCTACCTCTACTAGCGGACAAGAGACCCAGTACTTC.

This clonotype was seen a handful of times. V and J are TRBV6-2 or TRBV6-3 and TRBJ2-7, with 11 bases lining up with TRBD2. Trimming at V came to 0 bases and at J to 4 bases, leaving 20 bases not matched to a gene. This CDR3 contains 21 residues. The V gene's germline CDR1 is MNHEY and CDR2 SVGEGT. DNA of the CDR3: TGTGCCAGCAGTTACTCGCAAGCCCCGAGTAGCGGGAGGGCCAGGATGTACGAGCAGTACTTC. Encoded protein: CASSYSQAPSSGRARMYEQYF.

Only a few counts were recorded for this clonotype. The genes are TRBV5-1 and TRBJ2-3; possible D gene TRBD1, 6 bases. Germline CDR1 reads SGHRS; CDR2 reads YFSETQ. The CDR3 covers 15 residues. Between the trimmed V and J ends, which lost 6 bases and 2 bases, there was a span of 16 bases. CDR3 protein: CASTPWGPYTDTQYF. DNA of the CDR3: TGCGCCAGCACCCCCTGGGGGCCGTACACAGATACGCAGTATTTT.

This clonotype was seen more than once but under ten times. The CDR3 reads CSAMGQGSQPQHF. CDR3 DNA: TGCAGTGCTATGGGACAGGGAAGTCAGCCCCAGCATTTT. This chain uses TRBV20-1 with TRBJ1-5; the match to TRBD1 covers 9 bases. With V trimmed by 4 bases and J by 6 bases, 4 bases remained unmatched. Germline loops: CDR1 DFQATT, CDR2 SNEGSKA (reference sequence). The CDR3 covers 13 residues.

The chain joins TRBV10-3 to TRBJ2-2; TRBD2 matches 10 bases. The CDR3 runs to 18 residues. The germline V gene has CDR1 ENHRY and CDR2 SYGVKD. V gave up 6 bases and J gave up 6 bases; unmatched junction bases: 16. DNA of the CDR3: TGTGCCATCAGGCCCGGGGAAGCGGGGGGGCCAGGCGCCGGGGAGCTGTTTTTT. Translating it yields CAIRPGEAGGPGAGELFF.

This clonotype was observed a few times. V usage is TRBV18 and J usage is TRBJ2-5; D is perhaps TRBD1 or TRBD2 (6 bases each). The germline V gene encodes CDR1 KGHSH and CDR2 LQKENI. The CDR3 runs to 17 residues. Trimming left V 0 bases short and J 2 bases short, with 16 bases between. CDR3 sequence: CASSPPWGAGRQETQYF. The CDR3 DNA follows: TGTGCCAGCTCACCACCGTGGGGGGCGGGCCGACAAGAGACCCAGTACTTC.

This chain uses TRBV15 with TRBJ2-5, with D perhaps matching TRBD2 (5 bases). Germline lookup yields CDR1 LNHNV and CDR2 YYDKDF (reference sequence). V dropped 0 bases and J dropped 4 bases, with 15 bases sitting between them. This CDR3 has 16 residues. For the CDR3, the DNA is TGTGCCACCAGCAGAGATTTTTCTTCGGCGGGAGAGACCCAGTACTTC. This codes for CATSRDFSSAGETQYF.

The chain recombines TRBV20-1 with TRBJ2-2; D unclear. The CDR3 extends over 16 amino acids. The ends were cut back, 0 bases at V and 6 bases at J, with 17 bases in the middle. In germline, CDR1 is DFQATT, CDR2 SNEGSKA (reference sequence). CDR3 in amino acids: CSARDLSSPGAGELFF. DNA for the CDR3: TGCAGTGCTAGAGACCTATCGTCACCCGGTGCCGGGGAGCTGTTTTTT.

The rearrangement joins TRBV15 to TRBJ2-1; no clear D. Per germline, CDR1 LNHNV and CDR2 YYDKDF (reference sequence). CDR3 length: 15 amino acids. V lost 3 bases, J lost 3 bases, and 12 bases lay in between. The CDR3 sequence is CATSSRRGGYNEQFF. CDR3 in DNA: TGTGCCACCAGCAGTCGGAGAGGCGGCTACAATGAGCAGTTCTTC.

The chain is built from TRBV28 and TRBJ1-1; a possible D gene is TRBD1 (6 bases). The V end was cut by 7 bases, the J end by 1 base, with 13 bases between. Germline CDR1 is MDHEN and CDR2 is SYDVKM. The CDR3 loop spans 14 amino acids. CDR3 nucleotides: TGTGCCAGCACTAGGGACACGGGGAACACTGAAGCTTTCTTT. Its protein is CASTRDTGNTEAFF.

This clonotype was picked up a small number of times. This sequence joins TRBV12-3 or TRBV12-4 and TRBJ2-2; D not resolved. The CDR3 runs 15 residues. V lost 6 bases and J lost 0, with 11 bases in between. The CDR3 reads CASRSGRPNTGELFF. The CDR3 DNA reads TGTGCCAGCAGGAGTGGACGACCGAACACCGGGGAGCTGTTTTTT.